Many counts were recorded for the clone carrying this TCR beta chain. Its antigen is not known. The V gene's germline CDR1 is DFQATT and CDR2 SNEGSKA (reference sequence). V gave up 2 bases and J gave up 2 bases; unmatched junction bases: 3. The CDR3 covers 15 residues. This sample was included in a study of T cells in Graves' hyperthyroidism and ophthalmopathy. Study-wide results and limits: Clonotypes that were expanded in thyroid above 0.001 mostly appeared in blood too.

Orbital computed tomography, thyroid ultrasound, serum thyroxine and TRAb, and clinical symptoms together informed the diagnoses. A roughly 9.1 ml volume of fresh peripheral blood provided the PBMCs. RNA transcripts were the template for amplifying TCR beta CDR3 regions. The HTBI primer set drove a first-round RT-PCR of the TCR CDR3. TCRdb called the multiplex PCR reads again in MiXCR, with one record for every CDR3 protein. The repertoire holds about 360,000 distinct CDR3 sequences, with less than 15% as singletons. Specimen: blood. The TCR sequence derives from a woman aged 18 to 35 with Graves' hyperthyroidism. The V and J genes are TRBV20-1 and TRBJ2-5, with 12 bases that match TRBD2. CDR3: CSARNGTSGQETQYF. The CDR3 bases are TGCAGTGCTAGAAACGGGACTAGCGGGCAAGAGACCCAGTACTTC.